The 18 T cell receptor beta chains listed next were all sequenced from one sample in a study of blood T cell repertoires in COVID-19. TCRdb keeps only in-frame clones here, not all; method: immunoSEQ multiplex PCR. This table holds about 160,000 clones, 80% to 90% found once. The sequenced sample was peripheral blood. The receptors originated from a woman aged 65 to 85 with COVID-19, enrolled during active disease.

Only a few counts were recorded for this clone. The chain is built from TRBV2 and TRBJ2-3; D might be TRBD2 (6 bases). V was clipped by 11 bases and J by 4 bases, with 22 bases between them. The CDR3 loop spans 15 amino acids. CDR1 SNHLY and CDR2 FYNNEI come from the germline V gene. In DNA, the CDR3 is TGTGCCGGGAAGAATTGGGGGGAAGGGTCAGATACGCAGTATTTT. As protein: CAGKNWGEGSDTQYF.

The chain recombines TRBV2 with TRBJ2-1; TRBD1 might be the D (5 bases). Germline lookup yields CDR1 SNHLY and CDR2 FYNNEI. Trimming removed 9 bases at V and 2 bases at J, with 11 bases between. The CDR3 has 13 amino acids. The CDR3 region is CASVQGTYNEQFF. DNA of the CDR3: TGTGCCAGTGTGCAGGGCACCTACAATGAGCAGTTCTTC.

The J gene is TRBJ2-3, the V gene TRBV5-1; 8 nucleotides align to TRBD2. Germline V gene sequence: CDR1 SGHRS, CDR2 YFSETQ. V shed 2 bases and J 4 bases; nucleotides not matched to a gene: 9. This CDR3 has 16 residues. The CDR3 DNA reads TGCGCCAGCAGCTTCTCCCTTGGAGCGGGGGCAGATACGCAGTATTTT. Translation gives CASSFSLGAGADTQYF.

On this clone itself: The DNA is omitted, as the CDR3 cannot be located on it reliably, and the CDR3 follows TCRdb's listing. The chain employs TRBV28 and TRBJ1-2; TRBD1, the table's D call, lacks a check against the DNA. From germline, CDR1 is MDHEN and CDR2 SYDVKM. The CDR3 spans 13 residues, counting both ends. The CDR3 loop is CASSFLADYGYTF.

The chain links TRBV5-1 to TRBJ1-6; 9 nucleotides agree with TRBD1. Trimming cost V 1 base and J 9 bases; bases outside gene matches: 8. This CDR3 contains 16 residues. From germline, CDR1 is SGHRS and CDR2 YFSETQ. In DNA, the CDR3 is TGCGCCAGCAGCTTGAACACGGACAGGGGAGTTTCACCCCTCCACTTT. This codes for CASSLNTDRGVSPLHF.

The chain carries TRBV5-6 and TRBJ1-2; a possible D gene is TRBD1 (5 bases). The CDR3 is 14 amino acids. The germline V gene has CDR1 SGHDT and CDR2 YYEEEE. The ends were cut back, 2 bases at V and 4 bases at J, with 12 bases in the middle. The CDR3 region is CASSFGMGGYGYTF. In DNA form, the CDR3 reads TGTGCCAGCAGCTTTGGAATGGGGGGCTATGGCTACACCTTC. Looking up the rest from reference TRBV5-6 and TRBJ1-2 gives the full variable domain: DAGVTQSPTHLIKTRGQQVTLRCSPKSGHDTVSWYQQALGQGPQFIFQYYEEEERQRGNFPDRFSGHQFPNYSSELNVNALLLGDSALYLCASSFGMGGYGYTFGSGTRLTVV.

The chain employs TRBV5-1 and TRBJ2-7; D possibly corresponds to TRBD2 (5 bases). The CDR3 consists of 14 residues. Germline CDR1 reads SGHRS; CDR2 reads YFSETQ. V was shortened by 4 bases and J by 0 bases, with 11 bases between the two germline ends. CDR3 loop: CASSTDWGSYEQYF. In nucleotides, the CDR3 is TGCGCCAGCAGCACGGACTGGGGCTCCTACGAGCAGTACTTC.

In this sample, this clone turned up a few times. The rearrangement uses TRBV6-5 and TRBJ2-3, with D possibly TRBD1 on 6 matching bases. This CDR3 region has 16 residues. Germline lookup yields CDR1 MNHEY and CDR2 SVGAGI. V dropped 0 bases and J dropped 7 bases, with 17 bases sitting between them. The CDR3 sequence is CASSYSQASGAHTQYF. The CDR3 bases are TGTGCCAGCAGTTACTCGCAGGCCTCAGGGGCACATACGCAGTATTTT.

This clone showed up just once. The chain employs TRBV5-6 and TRBJ2-1; D is undetermined. Germline loops: CDR1 SGHDT, CDR2 YYEEEE. V was pared by 5 bases and J by 5 bases, with 5 bases between. The CDR3 is 11 amino acids. CDR3 in amino acids: CASRADNEQFF. In nucleotides, the CDR3 is TGTGCCAGCAGGGCTGACAATGAGCAGTTCTTC.

The chain is built from TRBV12-5 and TRBJ1-1; no reliable D call. Germline CDR1 reads LGHNT; CDR2 reads FRNRAP. CDR3 length: 13 residues. V lost 3 bases and J 2 bases, leaving 7 bases between the germline ends. Here the CDR3 DNA reads TGTGCTAGTGGTTTTCAGGCAAACACTGAAGCTTTCTTT. This gives the protein CASGFQANTEAFF.

This clone appeared a single time. The genes are TRBV2 and TRBJ2-3, with 12 bases lining up with TRBD1. Germline V lookup: CDR1 SNHLY, CDR2 FYNNEI. V dropped 3 bases and J dropped 5; count of bases not matched to a gene: 3. There are 15 residues in the CDR3. This chain's CDR3 is CASSEGQGAGDTQYF. The DNA of the CDR3 is TGTGCCAGCAGTGAGGGACAGGGGGCAGGAGATACGCAGTATTTT.

CDR3 in DNA: TGTGCCAGCAGTTCCACAGGGACTAGCAATCAGCCCCAGCATTTT. Translating it yields CASSSTGTSNQPQHF. This rearrangement joins TRBV6-5 to TRBJ1-5; D is perhaps TRBD1 (6 bases). The ends were cut back, 4 bases at V and 0 bases at J, with 10 bases in the middle. Germline-derived CDR1 and CDR2 are MNHEY and SVGAGI. This CDR3 comprises 15 residues.

This chain uses TRBV28 with TRBJ1-2, with D uncertain. The CDR3 has 12 residues. V lost 1 base to trimming and J lost 8 bases, with 8 bases between them. The V gene's germline CDR1 is MDHEN and CDR2 SYDVKM. The CDR3 here is CASSLSRRGYTF. In DNA, the CDR3 is TGTGCCAGCAGTTTATCCAGAAGAGGCTACACCTTC.

This chain uses TRBV5-5 with TRBJ1-2; the D gene is possibly TRBD1 (6 bases). The CDR3 spans 14 residues. V gave up 2 bases and J gave up 1 base, with 9 bases separating them. Germline V CDR1 and CDR2: SGHKS, YYEKEE (reference sequence). The CDR3 DNA sequence: TGTGCCAGCAGCTTAAGGACAGATAACTATGGCTACACCTTC. Translation gives CASSLRTDNYGYTF.

The chain combines TRBV7-9 with TRBJ2-4; 7 bases fit TRBD1. The CDR3 totals 17 residues. Germline CDR1 reads SEHNR; CDR2 reads FQNEAQ (reference sequence). V gave up 0 bases and J gave up 7 bases; unmatched junction bases: 12. CDR3 sequence: CASSLARGQSGVNIQYF. The DNA for the CDR3 is TGTGCCAGCAGCTTAGCCCGGGGACAGAGTGGCGTGAACATTCAGTACTTC.

The rearrangement uses TRBV4-1 and TRBJ2-3; TRBD1 matches 8 bases. The CDR3 extends over 15 amino acids. Per germline, CDR1 MGHRA and CDR2 YSYEKL. Losses at the gene ends were 1 base for V and 3 bases for J; bases not matched to a gene: 3. In nucleotides, the CDR3 is TGCGCCAGCAGCCAAGGATACAGGGGGACAGATACGCAGTATTTT. It translates to CASSQGYRGTDTQYF.

This chain uses TRBV16 with TRBJ2-6, with D possibly being TRBD1 (5 bases). Germline V lookup: CDR1 KGHSY, CDR2 FQNENV. The ends were cut back, 5 bases at V and 14 bases at J, with 16 bases in the middle. The CDR3 runs to 13 residues. In nucleotides, the CDR3 is TGTGCCAGCAGCGCTAAGGGGCAGGCTATCCTGACTTTC. This gives the protein CASSAKGQAILTF.

The rearrangement uses TRBV4-1 and TRBJ1-4; 9 bases fit TRBD1. CDR3 length equals 18 residues. Germline loops: CDR1 MGHRA, CDR2 YSYEKL. The junction had 13 bases not matched to a gene; V was cut back by 0 bases and J by 8 bases. The chain's CDR3 is CASSQEVISWDRDEKLFF. The CDR3 DNA reads as TGCGCCAGCAGCCAAGAGGTTATTTCCTGGGACAGGGACGAAAAACTGTTTTTT.